Listed below are T cell receptor beta chains from one sample, sequenced in a study of control samples from healthy donors and cancer patients. Generated by immunoSEQ multiplex PCR, the TCRdb table keeps only in-frame clones and is missing some. The repertoire holds about 130,000 clones, with 85% to 95% as singletons. Material: PBMCs. These receptors all come from a man older than 75 with head and neck cancer. The CDR3 runs from the conserved cysteine through the conserved F or W. D genes are given only for firm matches. For some rows the clone size is stated as once, few or many, or as a class when expanded; others skip it.

cdr3_nt,cdr3_aa,j_call,v_call,cdr3_length,d_call,clone_size
TGTGCCAGCAGTTTTAATTCGGACACTGAAGCTTTCTTT,CASSFNSDTEAFF,TRBJ1-1,TRBV7-9,13,.,.
TGTGCCAGCAGCCGATCGTTAGCCCCGGGACCTCACAATGAAAAACTGTTTTTT,CASSRSLAPGPHNEKLFF,TRBJ1-4,TRBV3-1/TRBV3-2,18,.,.
TGTGCCAGCAGTTACCCTGACAGGCCGCGGGAGCTGTTTTTT,CASSYPDRPRELFF,TRBJ2-2,TRBV6-5,14,.,.
TGTGCCAGCAGCCTAGGGGGAGGCGGTTACAATGAGCAGTTCTTC,CASSLGGGGYNEQFF,TRBJ2-1,TRBV6-2/TRBV6-3,15,.,.
TGTGCCAGCAGCTACGGGACAGGGGGAGGGGAGCTGTTTTTT,CASSYGTGGGELFF,TRBJ2-2,TRBV27,14,TRBD1,.
TGTGCCTGGTACAGGAGTTTGAGCACAGATACGCAGTATTTT,CAWYRSLSTDTQYF,TRBJ2-3,TRBV30,14,.,once
TGTGCCAGTAGTATGGCCTTTGGGACAGGGTATGCCGAGCAGTACTTC,CASSMAFGTGYAEQYF,TRBJ2-7,TRBV19,16,TRBD1,.
TGTGCCAGCAGCCCGGAGAGGTTGACGCAGTATTTT,CASSPERLTQYF,TRBJ2-3,TRBV11-2,12,.,.
TGTGCCAGCAGCTTAGGTAGGGGAGGGGCCGAGCAGTACTTC,CASSLGRGGAEQYF,TRBJ2-7,TRBV7-9,14,TRBD2,.
TGTGCCAGCAGCCCCGACGGCGGGGGGGCCGGGACCTACAATGAGCAGTTCTTC,CASSPDGGGAGTYNEQFF,TRBJ2-1,TRBV5-4,18,TRBD2,.
TGTGCCAGCAGCTTAGTGTCCTACGAGCAGTACTTC,CASSLVSYEQYF,TRBJ2-7,TRBV13,12,.,once
TGTGCCAGCAGTTCTGCGTCAGATACGCAGTATTTT,CASSSASDTQYF,TRBJ2-3,TRBV6-6,12,.,.
TGTGCCAGCAGGCGCCGACAGGTCGGGTCCGACGAGCAGTACTTC,CASRRRQVGSDEQYF,TRBJ2-7,TRBV6-5,15,.,.
TGCGCCAGCAGCCAAGATCCCCAGGGGCCGACTGAAGCTTTCTTT,CASSQDPQGPTEAFF,TRBJ1-1,TRBV4-1,15,.,.
TGTGCCAGCAGTGTGTACGCCCGCCCTGAAGCTTTCTTT,CASSVYARPEAFF,TRBJ1-1,TRBV2,13,.,.
TGTGCCAGCCTTTCGGAATCTGGAAACACCATATATTTT,CASLSESGNTIYF,TRBJ1-3,TRBV6-5,13,.,.
TGTGCCAGCAGCTTAGATCGGGGCACAGATACGCAGTATTTT,CASSLDRGTDTQYF,TRBJ2-3,TRBV7-2,14,.,.